This T cell receptor beta chain was identified during a study of T-cell reconstitution after alpha-beta-depleted transplantation in children. V was pared by 2 bases and J by 8 bases, with 7 bases of the junction left unmatched. Germline CDR1 and CDR2: SGHDT and YYEEEE. The CDR3 sequence is 14 residues long. Unique molecular identifiers featured in how the TCRbeta library was prepared. Via MiXCR, TCRdb re-called the PCR reads, giving one row per CDR3 protein. The data contain 350,000 to 400,000 distinct CDR3 sequences, 20% of them singletons. The TCR was taken from a human donor who donated a stem cell graft to a child with acute myeloid leukemia. The source material was PBMCs from the stem cell graft donor, sampled from the stem cell graft. The V call is TRBV5-6, the J call TRBJ2-1; 7 positions match TRBD2. CDR3 amino acids: CASSFSGPSYEQFF. Written as DNA, the CDR3 is TGTGCCAGCAGCTTTAGCGGGCCGAGCTATGAGCAGTTCTTC.